Sequencing of this TCR beta chain was carried out in a study of blood T cell repertoires in COVID-19. For the study at large: From T cells, B-cell-depleted T cells, or PBMCs came the material, which was cDNA or gDNA.

Only in-frame clones appear in the TCRdb table, and some are missing; sequencing was by immunoSEQ multiplex PCR. The sample has 440,000 or so clones, 75% to 90% seen once. V trimming: 3 bases; J trimming: 9 bases; junction bases outside the gene matches: 10. The CDR3 runs 15 residues. Germline-derived CDR1 and CDR2 are KGHDR and SFDVKD. The chain couples TRBV24-1 to TRBJ1-2; 9 bases match TRBD1. The clonotype originates from a woman aged 40-49 years with COVID-19, enrolled during active disease. The specimen sequenced was peripheral blood. The CDR3 sequence: CATSDRGQGRESYTF. As DNA, the CDR3 is TGTGCCACCAGTGATCGGGGACAGGGAAGAGAGAGCTACACCTTC.